The TCR beta chain described here comes from a study of blood T cell repertoires in COVID-19. About the study: Collection of acute and convalescent COVID-19 samples took place in the United States, Italy and Spain. The analysed material was cDNA or gDNA that came from T cells, B-cell-depleted T cells, or PBMCs.

CDR3 length equals 16 residues. CDR1 and CDR2 (germline): MNHEY, SVGAGI. Germline trimming cut 4 bases from V and 7 bases from J; bases unmatched to any gene: 6. Per the study methods: Amplification of reference gene primers provided the estimated nucleated cell counts. Profiling relied on immunoSEQ multiplex PCR, and the TCRdb table lists in-frame clones only, not all of them. Clonal size and the V and J genes are those of that table, whereas D and trimming came from the DNA. The profile shows around 140,000 clones, 88% of them singletons. The chain is built from TRBV6-5 and TRBJ2-1; 14 bases map to TRBD2. The receptor's source is a human donor in a cohort sampled during active COVID-19. Material: peripheral blood. The CDR3 sequence: CASSSRLAGGHNEQFF. Written as DNA, the CDR3 is TGTGCCAGCAGTTCGCGACTAGCGGGGGGGCATAATGAGCAGTTCTTC.